The clone carrying this TCR beta chain was seen ten or more times. No antigen is known for it. This specimen comes from a study of T cells in Graves' hyperthyroidism and ophthalmopathy. The study's findings and limits: Most thyroid clonotypes with frequency above 0.001 were detected in blood.

From RNA transcripts, TCR beta CDR3 regions were amplified. The HTBI primer set drove a first-round RT-PCR of the TCR CDR3. TCRdb independently ran MiXCR on the multiplex PCR reads; one entry per CDR3 protein. The repertoire has a few hundred thousand distinct CDR3 sequences, roughly a sixth of them found once; the top ten carry 15% to 20%. V lost 0 bases, J lost 5 bases, and 14 bases lay in between. The CDR3 is 16 residues long. Germline CDR1 and CDR2: MNHNY and SVGAGI (reference sequence). The chain joins TRBV6-6 to TRBJ2-1, with D perhaps matching TRBD2 (6 bases). The sequence was obtained from a woman younger than 30 with Graves' ophthalmopathy. Sequencing input: blood. Written as DNA, the CDR3 is TGTGCCAGCAGTTACTCAGGTTCGGGACTCAACAATGAGCAGTTCTTC. Translating it yields CASSYSGSGLNNEQFF.